Below, one TCR beta chain is given with its context. Antigen specificity is unknown. The data were obtained in a study of T cells after posttransplantation cyclophosphamide. A marrow graft followed busulfan-fludarabine conditioning, with cyclophosphamide on days +3 and +4. Study results and limitations: TRB clonality was highly associated with recipient CMV seropositivity and reactivation. Donor-recipient repertoire similarity was low at 1-2 months, rising over year one. Tissue-infiltrating T cells from skin or gut overlapped little with blood T cells.

TCRdb's copy holds only in-frame clones and misses some; the assay was immunoSEQ multiplex PCR. The sample includes roughly 20,000 clones, over 70% seen only once; the top ten take 25% to 30%. From germline, CDR1 is LNHDA and CDR2 SQIVND (reference sequence). Trimming left V 6 bases short and J 1 base short, with 19 bases between. This CDR3 has 17 residues. The clonotype originates from a male patient between 25 and 40 years old who received an allogeneic stem cell transplant from a related donor, was CMV-positive, and had acute GVHD only. These T cells may partly come from the graft donor. This sequence joins TRBV19 and TRBJ1-5; D possibly corresponds to TRBD1 (5 bases). This sample comprised PBMCs, obtained after an allogeneic stem cell transplant with post-transplant cyclophosphamide. The CDR3: CASRRTDGGWSNQPQHF. The CDR3 nucleotides are TGTGCCAGTAGACGGACTGACGGGGGATGGAGCAATCAGCCCCAGCATTTT.